This passage covers 13 T cell receptor beta chains from one sample sequenced in a study of human T cells and chemical hapten exposure. Time point indicated: patch test 1, 2 weeks after DPC sensitization. Described treatment: therapeutic diphenylcyclopropenone sensitization with weekly scalp DPC. From the RACE reads, TCRdb called clonotypes with MiXCR, one entry per CDR3 protein. The data hold about 360,000 distinct CDR3 sequences, with roughly 4.8% observed a single time. This material consisted of whole blood, taken in connection with sensitization to the hapten diphenylcyclopropenone (DPC). Receptors originate from a woman aged 50 to 60 with alopecia areata. Some clones in this sample may be carry-over from other donors' samples.

Comment on this clonotype: A much larger clone lies a single base off, so this may be a read error. V gene TRBV12-5 combines with J gene TRBJ1-5; a weak D match, TRBD1 (6 bases). Germline V CDR1 and CDR2: LGHNT, FRNRAP. This CDR3 has 11 amino acids. Written as DNA, the CDR3 is TGTGCTATTGGTTCCTACAGGGCCCAGCATTTT. Translating it yields CAIGSYRAQHF.

This clonotype was seen only a few times. The V call is TRBV6-5, the J call TRBJ1-4; 9 nucleotides match TRBD1. The CDR3 contains 14 residues. Looked up from germline, CDR1 is MNHEY and CDR2 is SVGAGI. Trimming at V came to 5 bases and at J to 6 bases, leaving 4 bases not matched to a gene. The DNA for the CDR3 is TGTGCCAGCAGTACCGGGACAGGGTATGAAAAACTGTTTTTT. Translating gives CASSTGTGYEKLFF.

The CDR3 loop reads CAISEQGTENTGELFF. In DNA form, the CDR3 reads TGTGCCATCAGTGAGCAGGGGACAGAGAACACCGGGGAGCTGTTTTTT. This chain uses TRBV10-3 with TRBJ2-2; the match to TRBD1 covers 7 bases. The CDR3 covers 16 residues. V lost 2 bases to trimming and J lost 1 base; unmatched junction nucleotides: 4. Germline CDR1 is ENHRY and CDR2 is SYGVKD.

The chain combines TRBV6-5 with TRBJ2-3, with D possibly matching TRBD2 (6 bases). The CDR3 runs to 14 residues. The V gene's germline CDR1 is MNHEY and CDR2 SVGAGI. V gave up 4 bases and J gave up 4 bases, with 12 bases separating them. The DNA for the CDR3 is TGTGCCAGCAGTTCCGGGACTCCCCCAGATACGCAGTATTTT. Its translation: CASSSGTPPDTQYF.

In this sample, this clonotype turned up many times. The chain links TRBV13 to TRBJ1-6; D unresolved. Germline lookup yields CDR1 PRHDT and CDR2 FYEKMQ (reference sequence). Trimming cost V 0 bases and J 3 bases, with 9 bases left between them. This CDR3 is 16 amino acids long. CDR3 loop: CASSLGRGLYNSPLHF. DNA of the CDR3: TGTGCCAGCAGCTTAGGCCGGGGTCTCTATAATTCACCCCTCCACTTT.

This clonotype was counted many times. This chain uses TRBV12-3 or TRBV12-4 with TRBJ2-5, with 10 bases identical to TRBD2. Trimming took 6 bases from V and 5 from J; bases not matched to a gene: 9. This CDR3 is 15 amino acids long. Here the CDR3 reads CASSLSGGGFETQYF. In DNA, the CDR3 is TGTGCCAGCAGCCTGAGCGGGGGGGGATTCGAGACCCAGTACTTC.

This clonotype has ten or more counts. The V and J genes are TRBV4-1 and TRBJ2-4, with D unclear. This CDR3 contains 15 residues. Germline lookup yields CDR1 MGHRA and CDR2 YSYEKL. V was pared by 1 base and J by 0 bases, with 7 bases between. The CDR3 here is CASSQVGTAKNIQYF. The DNA for the CDR3 is TGCGCCAGCAGCCAAGTAGGAACAGCCAAAAACATTCAGTACTTC.

In this sample, this clonotype turned up a few times. The chain is built from TRBV6-5 and TRBJ2-3; TRBD1 is a possible D gene (5 bases). Trimming removed 0 bases from V and 4 bases from J, with 11 bases in between. This CDR3 comprises 15 residues. The V gene's germline CDR1 is MNHEY and CDR2 SVGAGI. The CDR3 DNA follows: TGTGCCAGCAGTTACTCGAACAGGCCATCAGATACGCAGTATTTT. Protein sequence: CASSYSNRPSDTQYF.

A few counts support this clonotype. CDR3 DNA: TGTGCCAGCAGCCAAGGGGGGGGCATCTACGAGCAGTACTTC. Residues: CASSQGGGIYEQYF. V gene TRBV14 combines with J gene TRBJ2-7, with D tentatively TRBD2 (7 bases). Trimming took off 1 base at V and 3 bases at J, with 10 bases between the two ends. CDR1 SGHDN and CDR2 FVKESK come from the germline V gene. The CDR3 runs 14 residues. Using reference TRBV14 and TRBJ2-7 for the parts outside the CDR3, the full variable domain is EAGVTQFPSHSVIEKGQTVTLRCDPISGHDNLYWYRRVMGKEIKFLLHFVKESKQDESGMPNNRFLAERTGGTYSTLKVQPAELEDSGVYFCASSQGGGIYEQYFGPGTRLTVT.

This clonotype showed up many times. In nucleotides, the CDR3 is TGTGCCAGCAGCACCCTAGCTCCCTCCGAGCAGTACTTC. Amino acids: CASSTLAPSEQYF. The chain joins TRBV28 to TRBJ2-7; weak D call: TRBD2 (5 bases). The CDR3 contains 13 residues. Germline lookup yields CDR1 MDHEN and CDR2 SYDVKM. With 6 bases removed from V and 6 bases from J, the gap between germline ends came to 15 bases.

This clonotype was observed at least ten times. V and J are TRBV4-1 and TRBJ1-1; 11 bases match TRBD1. V was clipped by 6 bases and J by 4 bases; unmatched bases: 4. Germline values: CDR1 MGHRA, CDR2 YSYEKL. The CDR3 covers 14 residues. CDR3 in DNA: TGCGCCAGCAGTGCGGGGACAGGGGGCACTGAAGCTTTCTTT. Encoded protein: CASSAGTGGTEAFF.

This clonotype showed up many times. V is TRBV14 and J is TRBJ1-5, with D hard to call. The CDR3 contains 13 residues. Trimming stripped 0 bases from V and 9 bases from J, with 9 bases between. The germline CDR1 and CDR2 sequences are SGHDN and FVKESK. The CDR3 protein is CASSQEAFLPQHF. The CDR3 nucleotides read TGTGCCAGCAGCCAAGAGGCTTTTTTGCCCCAGCATTTT.

This clonotype was recorded at least ten times. The CDR3 DNA follows: TGTGCATTTTCCCCTACGGGCCGCTCCTACGAGCAGTACTTC. Its translation: CAFSPTGRSYEQYF. The V and J genes are TRBV30 and TRBJ2-7; no clear D. The CDR3 loop spans 14 amino acids. CDR1 and CDR2 from the germline V gene are GTSNPN and SVGIG (reference sequence).